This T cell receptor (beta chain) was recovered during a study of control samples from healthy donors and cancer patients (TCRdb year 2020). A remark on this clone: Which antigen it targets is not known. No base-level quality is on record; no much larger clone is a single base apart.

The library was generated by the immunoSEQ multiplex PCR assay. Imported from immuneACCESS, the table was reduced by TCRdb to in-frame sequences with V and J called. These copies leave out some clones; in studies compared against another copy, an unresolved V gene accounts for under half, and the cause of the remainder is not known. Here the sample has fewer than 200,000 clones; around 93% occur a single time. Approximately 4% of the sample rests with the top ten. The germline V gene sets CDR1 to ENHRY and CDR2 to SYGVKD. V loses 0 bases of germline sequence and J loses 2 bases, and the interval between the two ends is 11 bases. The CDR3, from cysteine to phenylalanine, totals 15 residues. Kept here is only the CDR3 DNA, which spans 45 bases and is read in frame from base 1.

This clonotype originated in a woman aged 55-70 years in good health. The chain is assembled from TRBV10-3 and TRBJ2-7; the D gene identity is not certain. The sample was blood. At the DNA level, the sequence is TGTGCCATCAGTGAGTCGATGGTAGGGACCTACGAGCAGTACTTC. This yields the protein CAISESMVGTYEQYF.